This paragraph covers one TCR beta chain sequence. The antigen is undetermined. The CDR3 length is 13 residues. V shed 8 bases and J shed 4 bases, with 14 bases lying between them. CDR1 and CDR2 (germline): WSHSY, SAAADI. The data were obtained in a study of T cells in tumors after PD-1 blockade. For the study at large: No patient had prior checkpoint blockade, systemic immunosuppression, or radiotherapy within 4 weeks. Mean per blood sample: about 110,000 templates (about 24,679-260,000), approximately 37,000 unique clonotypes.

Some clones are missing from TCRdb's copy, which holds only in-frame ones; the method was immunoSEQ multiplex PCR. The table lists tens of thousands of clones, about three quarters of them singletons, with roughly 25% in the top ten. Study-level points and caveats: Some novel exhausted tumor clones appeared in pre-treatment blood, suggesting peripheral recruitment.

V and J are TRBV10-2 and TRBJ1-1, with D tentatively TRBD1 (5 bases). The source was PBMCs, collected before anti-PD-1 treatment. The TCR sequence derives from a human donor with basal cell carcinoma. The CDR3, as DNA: TGCGCCAGCGTCAGGGTAAGGTTCACTGAAGCTTTCTTT. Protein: CASVRVRFTEAFF.